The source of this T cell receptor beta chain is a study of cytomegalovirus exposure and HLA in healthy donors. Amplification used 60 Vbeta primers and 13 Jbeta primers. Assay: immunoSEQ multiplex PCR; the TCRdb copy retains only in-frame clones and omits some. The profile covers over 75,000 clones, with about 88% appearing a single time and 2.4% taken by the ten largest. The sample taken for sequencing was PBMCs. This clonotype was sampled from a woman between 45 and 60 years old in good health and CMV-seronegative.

In DNA form, the CDR3 reads TGCGCCAGCAGCCGCACAGGGGCAGAAAATGCTGGCTACACCTTC. Residues: CASSRTGAENAGYTF. V gene TRBV4-1 combines with J gene TRBJ1-2, with 7 bases lining up with TRBD1. The CDR3 is made up of 15 amino acids. J was trimmed by 7 bases and V by 4 bases; bases with no gene match: 12. The germline gives CDR1 MGHRA, CDR2 YSYEKL.